This TCR beta chain comes out of a study of blood T cell repertoires in COVID-19. On the study more broadly: The analysed material was cDNA or gDNA that came from T cells, B-cell-depleted T cells, or PBMCs.

Germline-derived CDR1 and CDR2 are SGHKS and YYEKEE (reference sequence). Trimming shortened V by 0 bases and J by 6 bases, and 11 bases separated the two germline ends. The CDR3 extends over 14 amino acids. TCRdb's table, derived via immunoSEQ multiplex PCR, lists solely in-frame clones and lacks some. The table lists 100,000 to 150,000 clones, over 75% of them singletons. Sequencing was carried out using peripheral blood. The clonotype comes from a woman at least 80 years old with acute or convalescent COVID-19. The V and J genes are TRBV5-5 and TRBJ2-3; perhaps TRBD1 as D (5 bases). This chain's CDR3 is CASSLGRGGDTQYF. The CDR3 coding sequence is TGTGCCAGCAGCTTGGGAAGGGGTGGGGATACGCAGTATTTT.